This T cell receptor (beta chain) was retrieved from a study of Graves' ophthalmopathy and Graves' hyperthyroidism. Background on the study: Prior to any treatment, peripheral blood was collected at the time of initial diagnosis. Findings of the study overall: Blood also carried most expanded thyroid clonotypes exceeding 0.001 frequency.

Germline assignment: CDR1 KGHSH and CDR2 LQKENI. Trimming shortened V by 2 bases and J by 2 bases, and 12 bases separated the two germline ends. CDR3 size: 15 residues. Ophthalmopathy donors were characterized by moderate-to-severe activity, CAS of at least 3, NOSPECS of at least 4, and duration under 3 months. As the starting material, 8 to 10 ml of fresh peripheral blood yielded the PBMCs. This clonotype has more than one count but fewer than ten. Its antigen is still unknown. Researchers took RNA transcripts and amplified TCR beta CDR3 regions from them. Investigators did first-round RT-PCR with HTBI primers, then second-round multiplex PCR. TCRdb independently ran MiXCR on the multiplex PCR reads; one entry per CDR3 protein. The repertoire holds 40,000 to 50,000 distinct CDR3 sequences, 50% seen once, with 23% in the top ten.

The sequence was collected from an adult man with Graves' ophthalmopathy. Sequenced input: peripheral blood. The V call is TRBV18, the J call TRBJ2-5; D is unclear. CDR3 DNA sequence: TGTGCCAGCTCACCAGAACTCGGGTCGCAAGAGACCCAGTACTTC. Encoded protein: CASSPELGSQETQYF.